This T cell receptor beta chain was sequenced for a study of cytomegalovirus exposure and HLA in healthy donors. Per the germline V gene, CDR1 is LGHNA and CDR2 is YSLEER. CDR3 length: 18 amino acids. Trimming stripped 0 bases from V and 1 base from J, with 18 bases between. Donors consisted of healthy bone marrow donors. Points on this clone: Its antigen remains unknown.

Study-level findings and limits: Later analysis identified several of the most significant clusters that appeared linked to common viral pathogens. In an earlier analysis, productive rearrangement rates for most beta V segments clustered near 87% or 30%. Exclusion applied to some V segments, including TRBV6-2 and TRBV6-3, as they were indistinguishable.

Researchers ran the PCR with 60 Vbeta and 13 Jbeta primers. This table comes from immunoSEQ multiplex PCR, and its TCRdb copy is limited to in-frame clones, with some not included. The sample has roughly 130,000 clones; over 75% are singletons. The sequence came from a man under 40 in good health and CMV-seronegative. The source material was PBMCs. This chain connects TRBV4-3 to TRBJ2-5; tentatively, D is TRBD2 (6 bases). The CDR3 is CASSQDPGRDFGQETQYF. The CDR3 DNA sequence: TGCGCCAGCAGCCAAGATCCCGGGCGGGATTTCGGCCAAGAGACCCAGTACTTC.